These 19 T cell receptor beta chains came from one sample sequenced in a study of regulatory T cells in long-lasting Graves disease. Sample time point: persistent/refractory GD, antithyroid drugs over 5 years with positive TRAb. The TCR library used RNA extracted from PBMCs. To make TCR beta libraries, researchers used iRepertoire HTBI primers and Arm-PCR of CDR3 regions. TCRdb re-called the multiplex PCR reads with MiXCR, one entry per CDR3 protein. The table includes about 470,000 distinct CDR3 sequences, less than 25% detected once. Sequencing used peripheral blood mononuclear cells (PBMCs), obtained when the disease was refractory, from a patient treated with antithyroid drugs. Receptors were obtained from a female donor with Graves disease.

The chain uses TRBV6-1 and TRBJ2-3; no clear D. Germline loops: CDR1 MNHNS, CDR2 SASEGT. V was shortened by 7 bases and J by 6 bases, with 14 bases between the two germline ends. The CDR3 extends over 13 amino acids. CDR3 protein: CASTLHPQDTQYF. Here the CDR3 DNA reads TGTGCCAGCACCCTACACCCGCAGGATACGCAGTATTTT.

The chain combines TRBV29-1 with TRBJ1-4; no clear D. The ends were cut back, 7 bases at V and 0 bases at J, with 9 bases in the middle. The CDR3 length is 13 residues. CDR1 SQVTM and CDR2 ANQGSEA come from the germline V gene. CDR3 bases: TGCAGCGCCATGGACGCAACTAATGAAAAACTGTTTTTT. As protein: CSAMDATNEKLFF.

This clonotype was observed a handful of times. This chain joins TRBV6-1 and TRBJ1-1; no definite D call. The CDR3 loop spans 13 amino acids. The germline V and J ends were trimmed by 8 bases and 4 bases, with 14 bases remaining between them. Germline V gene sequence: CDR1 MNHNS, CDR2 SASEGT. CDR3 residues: CASGLDPITEAFF. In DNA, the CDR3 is TGTGCCAGCGGCCTGGATCCTATCACTGAAGCTTTCTTT.

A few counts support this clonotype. This CDR3 is CASSTGLLGEKLFF. DNA for the CDR3: TGTGCCAGCAGTACAGGGCTTCTTGGTGAAAAACTGTTTTTT. J is TRBJ1-4 and V is TRBV7-2, with a tentative D call TRBD1 (6 bases). The CDR3 sequence is 14 residues long. Germline CDR1 SGHTA, CDR2 FQGNSA. Trimming removed 6 bases at V and 7 bases at J, with 15 bases between.

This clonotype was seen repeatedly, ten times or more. The CDR3 protein is CASSPDSHSPLHF. CDR3 sequence (DNA): TGTGCCAGCAGTCCGGACAGTCATTCACCCCTCCACTTT. V is TRBV6-1 and J is TRBJ1-6, with D possibly being TRBD1 (6 bases). Per germline, CDR1 MNHNS and CDR2 SASEGT. V was shortened by 5 bases and J by 8 bases, with 10 bases between the two germline ends. This CDR3 contains 13 residues.

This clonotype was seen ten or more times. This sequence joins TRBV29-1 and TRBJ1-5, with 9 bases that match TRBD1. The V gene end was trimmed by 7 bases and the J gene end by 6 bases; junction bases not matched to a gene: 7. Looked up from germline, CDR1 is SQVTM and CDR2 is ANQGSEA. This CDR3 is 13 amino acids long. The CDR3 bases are TGCAGCGCTTCACAGGGGGCGGGTCAGCCCCAGCATTTT. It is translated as CSASQGAGQPQHF.

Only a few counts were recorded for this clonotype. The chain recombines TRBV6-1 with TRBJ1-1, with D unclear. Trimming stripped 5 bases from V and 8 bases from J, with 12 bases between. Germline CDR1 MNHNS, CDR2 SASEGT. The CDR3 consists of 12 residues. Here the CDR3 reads CASSLGLGEAFF. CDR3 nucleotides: TGTGCCAGCAGTCTAGGGCTAGGGGAAGCTTTCTTT.

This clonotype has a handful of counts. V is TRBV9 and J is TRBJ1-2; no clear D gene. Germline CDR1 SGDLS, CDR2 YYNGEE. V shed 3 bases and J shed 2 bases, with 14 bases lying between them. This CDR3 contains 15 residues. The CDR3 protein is CASSGHPDTNYGYTF. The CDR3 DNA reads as TGTGCCAGCAGCGGACACCCAGACACGAACTATGGCTACACCTTC.

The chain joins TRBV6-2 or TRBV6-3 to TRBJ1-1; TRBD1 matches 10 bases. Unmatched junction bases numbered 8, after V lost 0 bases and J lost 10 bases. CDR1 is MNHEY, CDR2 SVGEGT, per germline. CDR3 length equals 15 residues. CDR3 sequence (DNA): TGTGCCAGCAGTTACTCCGACAGGGGGCTATTGTTAGCTTTCTTT. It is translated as CASSYSDRGLLLAFF.

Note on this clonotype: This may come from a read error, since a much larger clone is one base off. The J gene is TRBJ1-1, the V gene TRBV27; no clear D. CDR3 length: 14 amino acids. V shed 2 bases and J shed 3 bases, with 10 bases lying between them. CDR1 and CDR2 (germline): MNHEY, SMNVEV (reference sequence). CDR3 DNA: TGTGCCAGCAGTTTAGCCACCATGGACACTGAAGCTTTCTTT. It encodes CASSLATMDTEAFF.

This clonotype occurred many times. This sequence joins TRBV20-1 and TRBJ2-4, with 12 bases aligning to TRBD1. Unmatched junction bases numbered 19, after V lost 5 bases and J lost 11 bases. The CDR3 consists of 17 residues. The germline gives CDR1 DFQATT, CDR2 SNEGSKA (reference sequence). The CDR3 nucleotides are TGCAGTGCTGGGGGGGACAGGGGGCCGGAACCCTCTTACGTTCAGTACTTC. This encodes CSAGGDRGPEPSYVQYF.

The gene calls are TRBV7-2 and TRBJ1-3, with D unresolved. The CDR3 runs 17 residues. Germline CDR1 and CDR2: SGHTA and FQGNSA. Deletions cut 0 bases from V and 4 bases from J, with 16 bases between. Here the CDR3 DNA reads TGTGCCAGCAGCTTAGCGGTGAACCCGGGTATGGGAAACACCATATATTTT. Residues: CASSLAVNPGMGNTIYF.

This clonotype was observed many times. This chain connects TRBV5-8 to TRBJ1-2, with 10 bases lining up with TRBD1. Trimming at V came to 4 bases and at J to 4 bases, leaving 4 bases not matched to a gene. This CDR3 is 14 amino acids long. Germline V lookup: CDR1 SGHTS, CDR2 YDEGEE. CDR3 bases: TGTGCCAGCAGCCCCGGACAGGGGGGCTATGGCTACACCTTC. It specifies CASSPGQGGYGYTF.

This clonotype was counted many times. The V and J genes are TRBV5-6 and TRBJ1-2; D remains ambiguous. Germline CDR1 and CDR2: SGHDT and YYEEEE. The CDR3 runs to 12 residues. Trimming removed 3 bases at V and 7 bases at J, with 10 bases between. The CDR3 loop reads CASSSGSFGYTF. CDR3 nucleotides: TGTGCCAGCAGCTCTGGGAGCTTTGGCTACACCTTC.

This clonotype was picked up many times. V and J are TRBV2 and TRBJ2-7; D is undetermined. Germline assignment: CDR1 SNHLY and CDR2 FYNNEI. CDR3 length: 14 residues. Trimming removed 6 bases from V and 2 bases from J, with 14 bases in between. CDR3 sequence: CASRFQITAYEQYF. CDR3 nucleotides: TGTGCCAGCAGATTCCAGATTACCGCCTACGAGCAGTACTTC.

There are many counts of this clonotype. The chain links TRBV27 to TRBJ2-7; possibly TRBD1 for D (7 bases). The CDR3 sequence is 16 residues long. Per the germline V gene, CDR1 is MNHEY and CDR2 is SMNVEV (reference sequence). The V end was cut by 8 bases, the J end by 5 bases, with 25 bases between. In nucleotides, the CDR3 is TGTGCCAGCGACTCCGGACTATCACTCAGGGGGAACGAGCAGTACTTC. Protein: CASDSGLSLRGNEQYF.

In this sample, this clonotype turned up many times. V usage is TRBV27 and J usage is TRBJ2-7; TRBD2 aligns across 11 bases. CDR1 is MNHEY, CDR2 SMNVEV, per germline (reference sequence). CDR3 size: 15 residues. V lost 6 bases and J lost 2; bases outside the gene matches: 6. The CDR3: CASSFRLAGPYEQYF. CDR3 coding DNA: TGTGCCAGCAGCTTCCGACTAGCGGGGCCCTACGAGCAGTACTTC.

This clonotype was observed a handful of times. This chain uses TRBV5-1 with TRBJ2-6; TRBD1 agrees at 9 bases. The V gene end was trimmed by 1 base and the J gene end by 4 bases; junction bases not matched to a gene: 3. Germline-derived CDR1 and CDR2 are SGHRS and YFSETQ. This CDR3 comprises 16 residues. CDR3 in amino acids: CASSLTGGSGANVLTF. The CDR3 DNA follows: TGCGCCAGCAGCTTGACAGGGGGCTCCGGGGCCAACGTCCTGACTTTC.

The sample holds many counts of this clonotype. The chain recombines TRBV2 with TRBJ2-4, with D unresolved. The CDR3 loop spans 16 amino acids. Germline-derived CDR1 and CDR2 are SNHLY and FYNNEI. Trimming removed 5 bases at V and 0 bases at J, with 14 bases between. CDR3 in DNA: TGTGCCAGCAGTAAAACAAGGATTATAGCCAAAAACATTCAGTACTTC. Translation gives CASSKTRIIAKNIQYF.